The sequence of this T cell receptor beta chain was determined in a study of T cell responses to AZD1222 COVID-19 vaccine. Study conclusions and caveats: Spike regions recognized by vaccine-associated CD4 TCRs spanned the protein, led by 160-218 and 743-854. In a largely white British group with more females than males, clonal diversity was possibly underestimated. There were repertoire samples only from the period after the peak T cell response.

As concerns this clone: Its matching antigen is unknown.

Trimming removed 0 bases from V and 6 bases from J; junction bases left unmatched: 5. Germline CDR1 SGDLS, CDR2 YYNGEE. This CDR3 has 14 residues. Some clones are missing from TCRdb's copy, which holds only in-frame ones; the method was immunoSEQ multiplex PCR. The sample records around 150,000 clones, roughly 82% being singletons. The chain employs TRBV9 and TRBJ1-1; 7 bases match TRBD1. The source was peripheral blood, collected on day 0 of AZD1222 vaccination. The TCR sequence derives from an adult in good health. CDR3 DNA sequence: TGTGCCAGCAGCGTAGCTACCCAGGGGGCTGAAGCTTTCTTT. It yields the protein CASSVATQGAEAFF. The variable domain in full, completed from reference TRBV9 and TRBJ1-1, reads DSGVTQTPKHLITATGQRVTLRCSPRSGDLSVYWYQQSLDQGLQFLIQYYNGEERAKGNILERFSAQQFPDLHSELNLSSLELGDSALYFCASSVATQGAEAFFGQGTRLTVV.